This TCR beta chain emerged from a study of PD-1 blockade in classical Hodgkin lymphoma. The protocol was immunoSEQ multiplex PCR, while the TCRdb copy is restricted to in-frame clones and leaves out a portion. The table lists about 21,000 clones, 88% of them singletons, with over 4% in the top ten. Trimming removed 3 bases from V and 2 bases from J, with 8 bases in between. CDR3 length equals 13 residues. CDR1 and CDR2 from the germline V gene are SGDLS and YYNGEE. Time point reported: cycle 4 day 1 (C4D1), after about 6 weeks of nivolumab. Each patient relapsed following autologous stem cell transplantation, and prior brentuximab vedotin exposure differed. The study isolated CD8+ T cells from thawed PBMCs by magnetic negative selection.

The specimen comprised CD8+ T cells from blood, sampled before the fourth cycle of nivolumab. This receptor was taken from a human donor with classical Hodgkin lymphoma. The chain employs TRBV9 and TRBJ1-1; D not certain. CDR3 coding DNA: TGTGCCAGCAGCGCTAACCAAAACACTGAAGCTTTCTTT. Protein sequence: CASSANQNTEAFF.